The clone carrying this T cell receptor beta chain was detected ten times or more. Relying on iRepertoire HTBI primers and Arm-PCR of CDR3 regions, the team built TCR beta libraries. One entry per CDR3 protein results from TCRdb running MiXCR on the multiplex PCR reads. The sample includes roughly 380,000 distinct CDR3 sequences, 16% of them seen just once. The time point: newly diagnosed GD, antithyroid drugs for less than 3 months. PBMC RNA was the source of the TCR library. It was an endocrinology department in Xi'an, China, that provided the patients. The sample originates from a study of regulatory T cells in long-lasting Graves disease. The same specimen was also included in a second study, on T cells in Graves' hyperthyroidism and ophthalmopathy. That source adds: Hyperthyroidism of Graves' type that showed no ophthalmopathy progression within 18 months was stable.

This clonotype was obtained from a middle-aged man with Graves disease. Sample: peripheral blood mononuclear cells (PBMCs), taken at new diagnosis, from a patient treated with antithyroid drugs.

The CDR3 is CASSPRTGVSTDTQYF. The CDR3, as DNA: TGTGCCAGCTCACCGAGAACAGGGGTTAGCACAGATACGCAGTATTTT. The rearrangement joins TRBV18 to TRBJ2-3, with 7 bases lining up with TRBD1. V dropped 3 bases and J dropped 0; count of bases not matched to a gene: 6. In germline, CDR1 is KGHSH, CDR2 LQKENI. This CDR3 spans 16 amino acids.